This T cell receptor beta chain was sequenced for a study of T cells in Graves' hyperthyroidism and ophthalmopathy. V lost 10 bases, J lost 4 bases, and 10 bases stayed unmatched. This CDR3 has 14 residues. The germline CDR1 and CDR2 sequences are KGHSH and LQKENI. In this sample, this clonotype turned up once. Its antigen remains unknown. Study findings and constraints: Blood also held most thyroid clonotypes expanded beyond 0.001.

Clinicians diagnosed patients from clinical symptoms, serum thyroxine and TRAb, thyroid ultrasound and orbital computed tomography. Approximately 10 ml of fresh peripheral blood supplied the PBMCs. Amplified TCR beta CDR3 regions derived from RNA transcripts. The HTBI set primed first-round TCR CDR3 RT-PCR. Each CDR3 protein gets one entry after TCRdb re-called the multiplex PCR reads with MiXCR. The top ten hold more than 25% of the sample, which has hundreds of thousands of distinct CDR3 sequences, over 15% seen once. The gene calls are TRBV18 and TRBJ1-1; 9 nucleotides agree with TRBD1. The receptor was derived from a woman under 30 with Graves' ophthalmopathy. The specimen sequenced was blood. The CDR3 reads CATSGQGLGTEAFF. Written as DNA, the CDR3 is TGTGCCACGTCCGGACAGGGGTTAGGCACTGAAGCTTTCTTT. Full variable domain (rest looked up from reference TRBV18 and TRBJ1-1): NAGVMQNPRHLVRRRGQEARLRCSPMKGHSHVYWYRQLPEEGLKFMVYLQKENIIDESGMPKERFSAEFPKEGPSILRIQQVVRGDSAAYFCATSGQGLGTEAFFGQGTRLTVV.